The rows below give T cell receptor beta chains drawn from one sample of a study of T-cell reconstitution after alpha-beta-depleted transplantation in children. One entry per CDR3 protein, called by TCRdb with MiXCR from the PCR reads. The top ten hold under 35% of the sample, which has some 450,000 distinct CDR3 sequences, around two fifths seen once. The material was PBMCs, obtained before TCRalphabeta/CD19-depleted stem cell transplant. Receptors were obtained from a girl aged 2-10 years with aplastic anemia, due to receive a stem cell transplant. The CDR3 runs from the conserved cysteine through the conserved F or W. A D gene is named only where the DNA matches it firmly. Rows give clone size only sometimes, using once, few, many, or a class for an expanded clone.

d_call: TRBD2; j_call: TRBJ2-7; v_call: TRBV6-2/TRBV6-3; clone_size: -; cdr3_nt: TGTGCCAGCAGTTACTCAGGCGGGAGGGCCTCTTACGAGCAGTACTTC; cdr3_aa: CASSYSGGRASYEQYF
d_call: -; j_call: TRBJ1-2; v_call: TRBV7-6; clone_size: many; cdr3_nt: TGTGCCAGCAGCTTAGAACTAAACTATGGCTACACCTTC; cdr3_aa: CASSLELNYGYTF
d_call: TRBD2; j_call: TRBJ2-7; v_call: TRBV12-3/TRBV12-4; clone_size: -; cdr3_nt: TGTGCCAGCAGTTGGACTAGCGGGGGGACTAGTGAATACTTC; cdr3_aa: CASSWTSGGTSEYF
d_call: -; j_call: TRBJ2-7; v_call: TRBV28; clone_size: many; cdr3_nt: TGTGCCAGCAGTTCATCGGGACGGGCCTACGAGCAGTACTTC; cdr3_aa: CASSSSGRAYEQYF
d_call: -; j_call: TRBJ2-7; v_call: TRBV6-5; clone_size: -; cdr3_nt: TGTGCCAGCAGTTCCAGCCTCTACGAGCAGTACTTC; cdr3_aa: CASSSSLYEQYF
d_call: -; j_call: TRBJ2-1; v_call: TRBV20-1; clone_size: -; cdr3_nt: TGCAGTGCCAACGACTCCCCCCTACAGAATGAGCAGTTCTTC; cdr3_aa: CSANDSPLQNEQFF
d_call: -; j_call: TRBJ2-3; v_call: TRBV5-5; clone_size: few; cdr3_nt: TGTGCCAGCAGCTTGGGCCCAATTGGGGATACGCAGTATTTT; cdr3_aa: CASSLGPIGDTQYF
d_call: -; j_call: TRBJ2-6; v_call: TRBV29-1; clone_size: -; cdr3_nt: TGCAGCGTTGCCCGACTAGGGGCTGGGGCCAACGTCCTGACTTTC; cdr3_aa: CSVARLGAGANVLTF
d_call: -; j_call: TRBJ1-1; v_call: TRBV29-1; clone_size: many; cdr3_nt: TGCAGCCTAACTAGAGGGGCGAACACTGAAGCTTTCTTT; cdr3_aa: CSLTRGANTEAFF
d_call: -; j_call: TRBJ2-2; v_call: TRBV7-9; clone_size: -; cdr3_nt: TGTGCCAGCAGCTTAGCGAGGGTCCAAGGGACCGGGGAGCTGTTTTTT; cdr3_aa: CASSLARVQGTGELFF
d_call: TRBD2; j_call: TRBJ2-3; v_call: TRBV29-1; clone_size: -; cdr3_nt: TGCAGCGTTGAAAGGCGGGGGGCTAGCACAGATACGCAGTATTTT; cdr3_aa: CSVERRGASTDTQYF
d_call: -; j_call: TRBJ2-6; v_call: TRBV7-9; clone_size: many; cdr3_nt: TGTGCCAGCAGCTTAGGTACATCCTCAAGTGGGGCCAACGTCCTGACTTTC; cdr3_aa: CASSLGTSSSGANVLTF
d_call: TRBD2; j_call: TRBJ2-7; v_call: TRBV11-2; clone_size: -; cdr3_nt: TGTGCCAGCAGCTACCTAGCGGGAAGAGCGGCCGAGCAGTACTTC; cdr3_aa: CASSYLAGRAAEQYF
d_call: -; j_call: TRBJ2-7; v_call: TRBV7-9; clone_size: few; cdr3_nt: TGTGCCAGCAGGCGGGAAGGGGGCGAGCAGTACTTC; cdr3_aa: CASRREGGEQYF
d_call: TRBD2; j_call: TRBJ2-3; v_call: TRBV28; clone_size: -; cdr3_nt: TGTGCCAGCAGCCTCGAGGGAACTAGCGGCACAGATACGCAGTATTTT; cdr3_aa: CASSLEGTSGTDTQYF
d_call: -; j_call: TRBJ2-5; v_call: TRBV7-2; clone_size: few; cdr3_nt: TGTGCCAGCAGCTTACCCGGACTGAAAGAGACCCAGTACTTC; cdr3_aa: CASSLPGLKETQYF
d_call: TRBD2; j_call: TRBJ2-2; v_call: TRBV7-3; clone_size: many; cdr3_nt: TGTGCCAGCAGCTTAATCTACGGGGGGACCGGGGAGCTGTTTTTT; cdr3_aa: CASSLIYGGTGELFF
d_call: -; j_call: TRBJ1-1; v_call: TRBV5-1; clone_size: -; cdr3_nt: TGCGCCAGCAGCTTGTGGGGGAGGCACACTGAAGCTTTCTTT; cdr3_aa: CASSLWGRHTEAFF
d_call: TRBD1; j_call: TRBJ2-1; v_call: TRBV5-1; clone_size: -; cdr3_nt: TGCGCCAGCAGCGTCGACAGGGTCCACAATGAGCAGTTCTTC; cdr3_aa: CASSVDRVHNEQFF
d_call: TRBD1; j_call: TRBJ1-1; v_call: TRBV30; clone_size: -; cdr3_nt: TGTGCCTGGAGTTGGGGACAGGGAAACACTGAAGCTTTCTTT; cdr3_aa: CAWSWGQGNTEAFF
d_call: -; j_call: TRBJ1-1; v_call: TRBV7-2; clone_size: -; cdr3_nt: TGTGCCAGCAGCTTAGGCAAGCCTGAAGCTTTCTTT; cdr3_aa: CASSLGKPEAFF
d_call: -; j_call: TRBJ2-3; v_call: TRBV28; clone_size: few; cdr3_nt: TGTGCCAGCAGCAATATCCGCAAGGTGGTCACAGATACGCAGTATTTT; cdr3_aa: CASSNIRKVVTDTQYF
d_call: -; j_call: TRBJ2-5; v_call: TRBV20-1; clone_size: -; cdr3_nt: TGCAGTGCTAGTCGACAATGGGGAGAGACCCAGTACTTC; cdr3_aa: CSASRQWGETQYF
d_call: -; j_call: TRBJ2-2; v_call: TRBV3-1; clone_size: -; cdr3_nt: TGTGCCAGCACCGGAAAGACAGTGACGGGCGGGGAGCTGTTTTTT; cdr3_aa: CASTGKTVTGGELFF
d_call: -; j_call: TRBJ1-2; v_call: TRBV27; clone_size: few; cdr3_nt: TGTGCCAGCAGTTTAAGCCCGCTAGGAGCTAACTATGGCTACACCTTC; cdr3_aa: CASSLSPLGANYGYTF
d_call: TRBD1; j_call: TRBJ2-1; v_call: TRBV6-2/TRBV6-3; clone_size: few; cdr3_nt: TGTGCCAGCAGTTATGACAGGGGGCGAGTCAATGAGCAGTTCTTC; cdr3_aa: CASSYDRGRVNEQFF
d_call: -; j_call: TRBJ2-1; v_call: TRBV5-1; clone_size: -; cdr3_nt: TGCGCCAGCGCCACGAGCGGGACAGCTTACAATGAGCAGTTCTTC; cdr3_aa: CASATSGTAYNEQFF
d_call: -; j_call: TRBJ2-3; v_call: TRBV20-1; clone_size: -; cdr3_nt: TGCAGTGCCGTCAGACTGGCTTTAAGCACAGATACGCAGTATTTT; cdr3_aa: CSAVRLALSTDTQYF
d_call: -; j_call: TRBJ1-4; v_call: TRBV28; clone_size: many; cdr3_nt: TGTGCCAGTTTAAGGACAGAGGGTGAAAAACTGTTTTTT; cdr3_aa: CASLRTEGEKLFF
d_call: -; j_call: TRBJ2-1; v_call: TRBV7-1; clone_size: -; cdr3_nt: TGTGCCAGCGGCCTCAGGCGGAGCTCCTACAATGAGCAGTTCTTC; cdr3_aa: CASGLRRSSYNEQFF
d_call: -; j_call: TRBJ2-6; v_call: TRBV20-1; clone_size: -; cdr3_nt: TGCAGTGCTAGTAGGGAAACTGGGGCCAACGTCCTGACTTTC; cdr3_aa: CSASRETGANVLTF
d_call: -; j_call: TRBJ2-5; v_call: TRBV12-3/TRBV12-4; clone_size: -; cdr3_nt: TGTGCCAGCAGTTTAACCAGACGAGAGACCCAGTACTTC; cdr3_aa: CASSLTRRETQYF
d_call: -; j_call: TRBJ2-7; v_call: TRBV7-6; clone_size: -; cdr3_nt: TGTGCCAGCAGCCCTGAGGGCGGGATGATCTACGAGCAGTACTTC; cdr3_aa: CASSPEGGMIYEQYF
d_call: TRBD2; j_call: TRBJ2-7; v_call: TRBV10-3; clone_size: -; cdr3_nt: TGTGCCATCATGGGGGGGGACTCCGGGGGCGAGCAGTACTTC; cdr3_aa: CAIMGGDSGGEQYF
d_call: TRBD1; j_call: TRBJ2-7; v_call: TRBV5-1; clone_size: -; cdr3_nt: TGCGCCAGCAGCTTAACCGGGACAGGAACGATTTCCTACGAGCAGTACTTC; cdr3_aa: CASSLTGTGTISYEQYF
d_call: TRBD2; j_call: TRBJ2-1; v_call: TRBV7-8; clone_size: -; cdr3_nt: TGTGCCAGCAGCCAACTAGCGGGGATCTACAATGAGCAGTTCTTC; cdr3_aa: CASSQLAGIYNEQFF
d_call: -; j_call: TRBJ2-4; v_call: TRBV20-1; clone_size: many; cdr3_nt: TGCAGTGTCCAGGGGATCACGTCCGACATTCAGTACTTC; cdr3_aa: CSVQGITSDIQYF
d_call: TRBD2; j_call: TRBJ2-3; v_call: TRBV6-1; clone_size: -; cdr3_nt: TGTGCCAGCTGGCTGCGGGGGGCGGGAGATACGCAGTATTTT; cdr3_aa: CASWLRGAGDTQYF
d_call: -; j_call: TRBJ2-5; v_call: TRBV18; clone_size: -; cdr3_nt: TGTGCCAGCTCACCGATCGTACCCGAAGAGACCCAGTACTTC; cdr3_aa: CASSPIVPEETQYF
d_call: -; j_call: TRBJ2-7; v_call: TRBV4-1; clone_size: -; cdr3_nt: TGCGCCAGCAGCTACAGGTTCGGCTACGAGCAGTACTTC; cdr3_aa: CASSYRFGYEQYF
d_call: -; j_call: TRBJ2-7; v_call: TRBV20-1; clone_size: -; cdr3_nt: TGCAGTGCTAGAACCACAAGGGGATACGAGCAGTACTTC; cdr3_aa: CSARTTRGYEQYF
d_call: -; j_call: TRBJ1-1; v_call: TRBV20-1; clone_size: once; cdr3_nt: TGCAGTGCTAGAGTAGGGGCAGTCACTGAAGCTTTCTTT; cdr3_aa: CSARVGAVTEAFF
d_call: -; j_call: TRBJ2-7; v_call: TRBV20-1; clone_size: -; cdr3_nt: TGCAGTGCTGAGAAGGGGGTAGCGACCGACGAGCAGTACTTC; cdr3_aa: CSAEKGVATDEQYF
d_call: TRBD1; j_call: TRBJ2-1; v_call: TRBV20-1; clone_size: -; cdr3_nt: TGCAGTGCCACGACGGACAGGAATGAGCAGTTCTTC; cdr3_aa: CSATTDRNEQFF
d_call: TRBD2; j_call: TRBJ2-3; v_call: TRBV7-9; clone_size: -; cdr3_nt: TGTGCCAGCAGCTTAGAGACTAGCGGCCGTTCGGGCACAGATACGCAGTATTTT; cdr3_aa: CASSLETSGRSGTDTQYF
d_call: TRBD2; j_call: TRBJ2-1; v_call: TRBV7-8; clone_size: -; cdr3_nt: TGTGCCAGCAGCCCGCGGGCGGGGGGCTTGTACAATGAGCAGTTCTTC; cdr3_aa: CASSPRAGGLYNEQFF
d_call: TRBD1; j_call: TRBJ1-4; v_call: TRBV6-5; clone_size: -; cdr3_nt: TGTGCCAGCAGTTACTCGTGGACAGGGGGTGGTGAAAAACTGTTTTTT; cdr3_aa: CASSYSWTGGGEKLFF
d_call: -; j_call: TRBJ2-1; v_call: TRBV20-1; clone_size: once; cdr3_nt: TGCAGTGCTAGAGGCACGGGGGACTCCTACAATGAGCAGTTCTTC; cdr3_aa: CSARGTGDSYNEQFF
d_call: -; j_call: TRBJ1-1; v_call: TRBV7-3; clone_size: -; cdr3_nt: TGTGCCAGCAGCTTCGGCGGGGCGAACACTGAAGCTTTCTTT; cdr3_aa: CASSFGGANTEAFF
d_call: -; j_call: TRBJ2-2; v_call: TRBV20-1; clone_size: few; cdr3_nt: TGCAGTGCTAGTCCCGCCGGGACCGGGGAGCTGTTTTTT; cdr3_aa: CSASPAGTGELFF
d_call: -; j_call: TRBJ2-1; v_call: TRBV7-2; clone_size: many; cdr3_nt: TGTGCCAGCAGCTTAGCAGGCGGGACCTCCTACAATGAGCAGTTCTTC; cdr3_aa: CASSLAGGTSYNEQFF